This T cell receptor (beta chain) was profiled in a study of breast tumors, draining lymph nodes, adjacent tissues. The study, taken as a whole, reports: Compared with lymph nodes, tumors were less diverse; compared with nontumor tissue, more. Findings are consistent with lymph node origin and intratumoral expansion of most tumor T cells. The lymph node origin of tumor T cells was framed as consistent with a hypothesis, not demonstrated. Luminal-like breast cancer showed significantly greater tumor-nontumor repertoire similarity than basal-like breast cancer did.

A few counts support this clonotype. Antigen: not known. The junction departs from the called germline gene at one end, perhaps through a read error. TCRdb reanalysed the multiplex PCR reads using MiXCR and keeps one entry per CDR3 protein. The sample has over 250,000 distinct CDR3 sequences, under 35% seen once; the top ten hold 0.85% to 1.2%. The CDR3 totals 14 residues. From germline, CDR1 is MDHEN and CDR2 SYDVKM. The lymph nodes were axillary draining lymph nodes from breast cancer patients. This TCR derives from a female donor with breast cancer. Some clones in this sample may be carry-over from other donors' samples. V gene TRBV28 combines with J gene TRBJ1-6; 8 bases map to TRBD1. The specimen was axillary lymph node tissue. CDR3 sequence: CASSRTGRYSPPHF. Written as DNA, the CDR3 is TGTGCCAGCAGTCGGACAGGGCGGTATTCACCCCCCCACTTT.